This TCR beta chain was found in a study of T cells after posttransplantation cyclophosphamide. Details on this clone: Its matching antigen is unknown.

TCRdb keeps only in-frame clones here, not all; method: immunoSEQ multiplex PCR. The sample includes around 18,000 clones, less than 90% of them seen just once. Overall study findings and caveats: Later blood repertoires were often dominated by clones from the donor CD8+ memory compartment. Recipient CMV seropositivity and CMV reactivation strongly tracked TRB clonality.

The sequence derives from a man aged 30-40 years in good health and a related stem cell transplant donor. The specimen sequenced was memory CD4+ T cells sorted from blood.

DNA for the CDR3: TGCGCCAGCAGCTTGGGGGCCGGAATCAGCACAGATACGCAGTATTTT. It encodes CASSLGAGISTDTQYF. The V gene is TRBV5-1, the J gene TRBJ2-3, with no clear D. This CDR3 is 16 amino acids long. From germline, CDR1 is SGHRS and CDR2 YFSETQ. Trimming removed 0 bases at V and 0 bases at J, with 11 bases between.